This entry lists 10 T cell receptor beta chains sequenced from one sample in a study of blood T cell repertoires in COVID-19. The protocol was immunoSEQ multiplex PCR, while the TCRdb copy is restricted to in-frame clones and leaves out a portion. The sample records 180,000 or so clones, about three quarters being singletons. Sequencing was carried out using peripheral blood. These receptors were taken from a woman aged 45-59 years with active or convalescent COVID-19.

In its sample, this clone was seen once. The chain couples TRBV11-2 to TRBJ1-3; 7 bases map to TRBD1. Germline CDR1 and CDR2: SGHAT and FQNNGV. V trimming: 5 bases; J trimming: 0 bases; junction bases outside the gene matches: 10. CDR3 length: 17 amino acids. CDR3 in DNA: TGTGCCAGCAGCAGAGGAAGGGGACAGCGCTCTGGAAACACCATATATTTT. Its protein product is CASSRGRGQRSGNTIYF.

The genes are TRBV3-1 (or the pseudogene TRBV3-2) and TRBJ2-7, with D possibly being TRBD1 (5 bases). V was pared by 4 bases and J by 2 bases, with 15 bases between. CDR3 size: 15 residues. Germline V gene lookup returns CDR1 LGHDT and CDR2 YNNKEL (reference sequence). CDR3 bases: TGTGCCAGCAGCCCCCAGGGAAGTCTGCCCTACGAGCAGTACTTC. This translates into CASSPQGSLPYEQYF.

The chain combines TRBV6-4 with TRBJ1-1; D is unresolved. Trimming removed 6 bases from V and 1 base from J, with 9 bases in between. This CDR3 has 13 residues. In germline, CDR1 is MRHNA, CDR2 SNTAGT. CDR3 protein: CASRRATNTEAFF. The CDR3 DNA reads as TGTGCCAGCAGAAGAGCGACGAACACTGAAGCTTTCTTT.

The count of this clone is one. The gene calls are TRBV3-1 (or the pseudogene TRBV3-2) and TRBJ2-5; TRBD2 agrees at 9 bases. The CDR3 extends over 15 amino acids. CDR1 and CDR2 (germline): LGHDT, YNNKEL (reference sequence). V gave up 1 base and J gave up 5 bases; unmatched junction bases: 5. CDR3 residues: CASSQVISGGETQYF. CDR3 nucleotide sequence: TGTGCCAGCAGCCAAGTCATTAGCGGGGGCGAGACCCAGTACTTC.

The DNA for the CDR3 is TGTGCCAGCAGCCGTAGCGGGGCGAACAATGAGCAGTTCTTC. Translation gives CASSRSGANNEQFF. V is TRBV7-6 and J is TRBJ2-1; TRBD2 matches 8 bases. V lost 5 bases to trimming and J lost 5 bases; unmatched junction nucleotides: 5. The CDR3 extends over 14 amino acids. The germline gives CDR1 SGHVS, CDR2 FNYEAQ.

The rearrangement joins TRBV28 to TRBJ1-5; D possibly corresponds to TRBD1 (6 bases). Trimming cost V 5 bases and J 6 bases, with 17 bases left between them. The CDR3 contains 15 residues. Germline values: CDR1 MDHEN, CDR2 SYDVKM. CDR3 sequence reads: CASSRGGSSGQPQHF. CDR3 coding DNA: TGTGCCAGCAGTAGGGGGGGATCGTCCGGTCAGCCCCAGCATTTT.

This clone was recorded a few times. The rearrangement joins TRBV6-5 to TRBJ1-6; D not certain. This CDR3 spans 15 amino acids. Germline lookup yields CDR1 MNHEY and CDR2 SVGAGI. V was trimmed by 6 bases and J by 0 bases, leaving 9 bases between them. The CDR3 sequence: CASRAGSSYNSPLHF. CDR3 DNA: TGTGCCAGCAGGGCGGGGAGCTCCTATAATTCACCCCTCCACTTT.

This clone was observed a handful of times. This chain links TRBV11-2 with TRBJ1-1; the match to TRBD1 covers 8 bases. This CDR3 contains 14 residues. J lost 10 bases, V lost 2 bases, and 9 bases had no gene match. CDR1 is SGHAT and CDR2 is FQNNGV in the germline V gene. Here the CDR3 DNA reads TGTGCCAGCAGCTTAAATGGACAGGGTTTCCCAGCTTTCTTT. Its protein product is CASSLNGQGFPAFF.

The chain links TRBV28 to TRBJ1-1; possibly TRBD1 for D (5 bases). V shed 7 bases and J shed 2 bases, with 17 bases lying between them. Germline-derived CDR1 and CDR2 are MDHEN and SYDVKM. The CDR3 is 15 residues long. The chain's CDR3 is CASTSPRAGNTEAFF. The CDR3 coding sequence is TGTGCCAGCACCTCGCCCAGGGCGGGAAACACTGAAGCTTTCTTT.

The chain uses TRBV6-5 and TRBJ2-3; D is unresolved. V was cut by 6 bases and J by 2 bases, with 12 bases left in between. The CDR3 runs to 14 residues. CDR1 is MNHEY and CDR2 is SVGAGI in the germline V gene. CDR3: CASREPKTTDTQYF. Written as DNA, the CDR3 is TGTGCCAGCAGGGAGCCGAAGACCACAGATACGCAGTATTTT.